A single sample gave rise to the 27 T cell receptor beta chains below, sequenced in a study of blood T cell repertoires in COVID-19. The protocol was immunoSEQ multiplex PCR, while the TCRdb copy is restricted to in-frame clones and leaves out a portion. This table holds tens of thousands of clones, 83% found once. Material for sequencing was peripheral blood. All receptors derive from a human donor in a cohort sampled during active COVID-19.

The V call is TRBV10-3, the J call TRBJ2-3; the match to TRBD2 covers 10 bases. The CDR3 totals 17 residues. The ends lost 3 bases at V and 5 bases at J; junction bases unmatched: 11. Germline V CDR1 and CDR2: ENHRY, SYGVKD. The CDR3 region is CAISDRERGGLLDTQYF. The CDR3 DNA sequence: TGTGCCATCAGTGACCGTGAGCGGGGGGGCCTGTTAGATACGCAGTATTTT.

The V call is TRBV20-1, the J call TRBJ1-2, with a tentative D call TRBD1 (5 bases). The germline V gene encodes CDR1 DFQATT and CDR2 SNEGSKA (reference sequence). The CDR3 runs to 15 residues. Trimming took 3 bases from V and 4 from J, leaving 18 bases between them. The CDR3 DNA is TGCAGTGCTAGTGATCCATCGACAGCTATCTATGGCTACACCTTC. Residues: CSASDPSTAIYGYTF.

The chain recombines TRBV7-8 with TRBJ2-5, with D tentatively TRBD2 (8 bases). V gave up 7 bases and J gave up 2 bases, with 23 bases separating them. Per germline, CDR1 SGHVS and CDR2 FQNEAQ. The CDR3 length is 17 residues. CDR3 in amino acids: CASTTGAERGTQETQYF. CDR3 in DNA: TGTGCCAGCACCACAGGGGCAGAGCGGGGGACTCAAGAGACCCAGTACTTC.

This rearrangement joins TRBV5-1 to TRBJ1-6, with 7 bases matching TRBD1. With 0 bases clipped from V and 9 bases from J, the junction kept 12 bases outside the gene matches. Per germline, CDR1 SGHRS and CDR2 YFSETQ. This CDR3 is built from 17 residues. The CDR3 DNA sequence: TGCGCCAGCAGCTTGGGCCCCACGACAGGGCTCGGTTCACCCCTCCACTTT. Residues: CASSLGPTTGLGSPLHF.

The chain uses TRBV2 and TRBJ2-5; 9 nucleotides match TRBD2. The CDR3 has 15 amino acids. V was clipped by 6 bases and J by 2 bases; unmatched bases: 7. Germline lookup yields CDR1 SNHLY and CDR2 FYNNEI. The CDR3 DNA follows: TGTGCCAGCAGCGCCGGACTAGCGAGACAAGAGACCCAGTACTTC. Its translation is CASSAGLARQETQYF.

The rearrangement links TRBV29-1 to TRBJ1-5; maybe TRBD1 (5 bases). The germline gives CDR1 SQVTM, CDR2 ANQGSEA. Trimming cost V 4 bases and J 7 bases, with 14 bases left between them. The CDR3 covers 13 residues. CDR3 sequence (DNA): TGCAGCGTTGCAATAGGGGCCGGCCAGCCCCAGCATTTT. It specifies CSVAIGAGQPQHF.

The J gene is TRBJ1-4, the V gene TRBV27; TRBD1 aligns across 7 bases. CDR3 length: 14 residues. Per germline, CDR1 MNHEY and CDR2 SMNVEV (reference sequence). The trim removed 5 bases at V and 4 bases at J, leaving 4 bases unmatched. DNA of the CDR3: TGTGCCAGCAGTGCCAGGGGGATTAATGAAAAACTGTTTTTT. Amino acids: CASSARGINEKLFF.

The J gene is TRBJ2-3, the V gene TRBV5-1; 13 nucleotides match TRBD2. This CDR3 region has 15 residues. Trimming at V came to 3 bases and at J to 4 bases, leaving 2 bases not matched to a gene. Germline lookup yields CDR1 SGHRS and CDR2 YFSETQ. CDR3 sequence: CASSWTSGGADTQYF. The CDR3 DNA reads as TGCGCCAGCAGCTGGACTAGCGGGGGAGCAGATACGCAGTATTTT.

V is TRBV19 and J is TRBJ2-2, with D perhaps matching TRBD2 (5 bases). The CDR3 loop spans 12 amino acids. CDR1 LNHDA and CDR2 SQIVND come from the germline V gene (reference sequence). V was clipped by 10 bases and J by 4 bases, with 10 bases between them. CDR3 bases: TGTGCCACGAGGGCGGGCACCGGGGAGCTGTTTTTT. This sequence encodes CATRAGTGELFF.

The chain recombines TRBV28 with TRBJ1-5, with D perhaps TRBD1 (5 bases). This CDR3 spans 16 amino acids. Germline assignment: CDR1 MDHEN and CDR2 SYDVKM. Trimming took 3 bases from V and 7 from J, leaving 19 bases between them. The CDR3 DNA reads TGTGCCAGCAGTTTTCGGGGGGTGTTCGTGAGACAGCCCCAGCATTTT. This gives the protein CASSFRGVFVRQPQHF.

Only one count was recorded for this clone. This chain joins TRBV6-5 and TRBJ1-6, with 7 bases that match TRBD1. The V gene end was trimmed by 7 bases and the J gene end by 7 bases; junction bases not matched to a gene: 4. This CDR3 region has 13 residues. Germline V gene data show CDR1 as MNHEY and CDR2 as SVGAGI. CDR3 bases: TGTGCCAGCAAAACAGGGGCGAATTCACCCCTCCACTTT. Translation: CASKTGANSPLHF.

J is TRBJ2-5 and V is TRBV7-8, with TRBD1 matching over 10 bases. The CDR3 length is 14 residues. J lost 4 bases, V lost 4 bases, and 3 bases had no gene match. Looked up from germline, CDR1 is SGHVS and CDR2 is FQNEAQ. Here the CDR3 DNA reads TGTGCCAGCAGCTGGGGGACAGGGGTAGAGACCCAGTACTTC. Translating it yields CASSWGTGVETQYF.

The rearrangement joins TRBV7-8 to TRBJ2-7, with D maybe TRBD1 (5 bases). Germline CDR1 reads SGHVS; CDR2 reads FQNEAQ. This CDR3 is 14 amino acids long. V was pared by 2 bases and J by 4 bases, with 12 bases between. The DNA for the CDR3 is TGTGCCAGCAGCTTAAACAGGCAGACATACGAGCAGTACTTC. Translating gives CASSLNRQTYEQYF.

This clone appeared once. J is TRBJ2-1 and V is TRBV7-2; 7 nucleotides line up with TRBD1. This CDR3 comprises 15 residues. The trim removed 5 bases at V and 3 bases at J, leaving 7 bases unmatched. CDR1 is SGHTA, CDR2 FQGNSA, per germline. DNA for the CDR3: TGTGCCAGCAGCCAGACAGGGCCTCGCTACAATGAGCAGTTCTTC. Its protein product is CASSQTGPRYNEQFF.

This clone occurred many times. This chain links TRBV4-3 with TRBJ2-7; D not certain. V gave up 3 bases and J gave up 3 bases, with 9 bases separating them. This CDR3 region has 13 residues. CDR1 and CDR2 (germline): LGHNA, YSLEER. The CDR3 coding sequence is TGCGCCAGCAGCCAGGAGAGGCACTACGAGCAGTACTTC. It translates to CASSQERHYEQYF.

The genes are TRBV12-3 or TRBV12-4 and TRBJ2-1; D remains unclear. This CDR3 contains 12 residues. The germline V and J ends were trimmed by 1 base and 8 bases, with 6 bases remaining between them. The CDR3 here is CASSLGFYEQFF. CDR3 coding DNA: TGTGCCAGCAGTTTAGGTTTCTATGAGCAGTTCTTC.

The chain carries TRBV28 and TRBJ2-3; tentative D call: TRBD1 (5 bases). Trimming pared 6 bases from V and 6 bases from J, leaving 10 bases between. The CDR3 loop spans 12 amino acids. CDR1 is MDHEN and CDR2 is SYDVKM in the germline V gene. In DNA form, the CDR3 reads TGTGCCAGCAGGACCCAGGGCGATACGCAGTATTTT. It translates to CASRTQGDTQYF.

The chain recombines TRBV30 with TRBJ2-1, with 10 bases matching TRBD2. J was trimmed by 5 bases and V by 2 bases; bases with no gene match: 6. Germline CDR1 is GTSNPN and CDR2 is SVGIG (reference sequence). CDR3 length: 15 residues. The CDR3: CAWSHSGGPNNEQFF. As DNA, the CDR3 is TGTGCCTGGAGTCATAGCGGGGGGCCGAACAATGAGCAGTTCTTC.

This chain connects TRBV5-1 to TRBJ2-7, with D possibly matching TRBD2 (5 bases). The germline V gene encodes CDR1 SGHRS and CDR2 YFSETQ. The CDR3 covers 13 residues. V was cut by 4 bases and J by 4 bases, with 12 bases left in between. In nucleotides, the CDR3 is TGCGCCAGCAGCCCATACGGGGAATACGAGCAGTACTTC. Translating it yields CASSPYGEYEQYF. Full variable domain (outside the CDR3, taken from reference TRBV5-1 and TRBJ2-7): KAGVTQTPRYLIKTRGQQVTLSCSPISGHRSVSWYQQTPGQGLQFLFEYFSETQRNKGNFPGRFSGRQFSNSRSEMNVSTLELGDSALYLCASSPYGEYEQYFGPGTRLTVT.

The chain uses TRBV4-2 and TRBJ2-5; perhaps TRBD2 as D (5 bases). V gave up 1 base and J gave up 1 base, with 13 bases separating them. CDR1 and CDR2 (germline): LGHNA, YNFKEQ. This CDR3 is 16 amino acids long. The CDR3 here is CASSQVGAATQETQYF. Written as DNA, the CDR3 is TGTGCCAGCAGCCAAGTTGGAGCGGCGACCCAAGAGACCCAGTACTTC.

This chain links TRBV6-5 with TRBJ1-5; 7 bases align to TRBD1. This CDR3 comprises 14 residues. CDR1 and CDR2 from the germline V gene are MNHEY and SVGAGI. J lost 2 bases, V lost 10 bases, and 8 bases had no gene match. In DNA form, the CDR3 reads TGTGCCACCCCGGCAACAGGGGGCAATCAGCCCCAGCATTTT. This sequence encodes CATPATGGNQPQHF.

V gene TRBV13 combines with J gene TRBJ1-3; 8 bases agree with TRBD1. Germline V CDR1 and CDR2: PRHDT, FYEKMQ (reference sequence). With 3 bases clipped from V and 1 base from J, the junction kept 2 bases outside the gene matches. The CDR3 is 15 residues long. CDR3 nucleotides: TGTGCCAGCAGCTTGACAGGGGATTCTGGAAACACCATATATTTT. It codes for CASSLTGDSGNTIYF.

The chain has TRBV11-2 and TRBJ2-5, with 8 bases fitting TRBD2. Germline CDR1 SGHAT, CDR2 FQNNGV. V lost 2 bases to trimming and J lost 5 bases; unmatched junction nucleotides: 10. This CDR3 contains 16 residues. CDR3 DNA sequence: TGTGCCAGCAGCTTATGGTTCGGGGGGGCCCGGGAGACCCAGTACTTC. It yields the protein CASSLWFGGARETQYF.

This chain links TRBV11-2 with TRBJ2-7; maybe TRBD2 (7 bases). The V gene lost 0 bases and the J gene lost 6 bases, with 21 bases spanning the gap. Per the germline V gene, CDR1 is SGHAT and CDR2 is FQNNGV. This CDR3 has 17 residues. The CDR3 bases are TGTGCCAGCAGCTTAGATAGGGGGGGCCGACCGGCGTCCGAGCAGTACTTC. Residues: CASSLDRGGRPASEQYF.

CDR3 protein: CASSPRLGGAGYGYTF. The CDR3 DNA sequence: TGTGCCAGCTCACCAAGATTAGGGGGCGCCGGCTATGGCTACACCTTC. V usage is TRBV18 and J usage is TRBJ1-2; 7 bases fit TRBD1. The CDR3 contains 16 residues. Germline CDR1 KGHSH, CDR2 LQKENI. J lost 4 bases, V lost 2 bases, and 10 bases had no gene match.

V usage is TRBV6-5 and J usage is TRBJ2-3; 8 bases align to TRBD1. CDR1 is MNHEY and CDR2 is SVGAGI in the germline V gene. Trimming at V came to 1 base and at J to 3 bases, leaving 3 bases not matched to a gene. This CDR3 region has 15 residues. The CDR3 region is CASSYLQGGTDTQYF. The CDR3 region has the DNA TGTGCCAGCAGTTACTTACAGGGGGGAACAGATACGCAGTATTTT.

This chain connects TRBV30 to TRBJ1-5; perhaps TRBD1 as D (6 bases). This CDR3 contains 14 residues. Trimming shortened V by 1 base and J by 3 bases, and 10 bases separated the two germline ends. CDR1 GTSNPN and CDR2 SVGIG come from the germline V gene (reference sequence). CDR3: CAWSGGTFNQPQHF. CDR3 in DNA: TGTGCCTGGAGTGGGGGGACATTCAATCAGCCCCAGCATTTT.